A single sample gave rise to the 30 T cell receptor beta chains below, sequenced in a study of OX40 agonist ivuxolimab in advanced cancers. Measured with immunoSEQ multiplex PCR; TCRdb has only the in-frame clones, and not every one. This sample has 69,000 or so clones; 65% to 90% occur once, and the top ten carry 0.5% to 0.55%. The source was CD4+ or CD8+ T cells sorted from blood, collected in a trial of the OX40 agonist ivuxolimab. Source of these receptors: an adult with an advanced solid tumor such as melanoma, head and neck, liver or kidney cancer.

The chain carries TRBV9 and TRBJ2-3, with D perhaps matching TRBD2 (6 bases). CDR3 length equals 14 residues. Trimming took off 0 bases at V and 10 bases at J, with 15 bases between the two ends. The V gene's germline CDR1 is SGDLS and CDR2 YYNGEE. This CDR3 reads CASSVVTASASQYF. The CDR3 DNA sequence: TGTGCCAGCAGCGTAGTGACCGCTAGCGCCTCGCAGTATTTT. Based on the CDR3 plus reference TRBV9 and TRBJ2-3, the full variable domain is DSGVTQTPKHLITATGQRVTLRCSPRSGDLSVYWYQQSLDQGLQFLIQYYNGEERAKGNILERFSAQQFPDLHSELNLSSLELGDSALYFCASSVVTASASQYFGPGTRLTVL.

This rearrangement joins TRBV6-6 to TRBJ2-4; D is unresolved. This CDR3 comprises 13 residues. Germline V gene sequence: CDR1 MNHNY, CDR2 SVGAGI (reference sequence). The V end was cut by 7 bases, the J end by 0 bases, with 7 bases between. The CDR3 sequence: CASMEEAKNIQYF. CDR3 coding DNA: TGTGCCAGCATGGAAGAAGCCAAAAACATTCAGTACTTC.

The chain employs TRBV6-5 and TRBJ1-2; a possible D gene is TRBD1 (5 bases). Per germline, CDR1 MNHEY and CDR2 SVGAGI. The CDR3 contains 13 residues. Trimming removed 6 bases from V and 4 bases from J, with 12 bases in between. The DNA for the CDR3 is TGTGCCAGCAGCCTCCGGGGCCTCTATGGCTACACCTTC. Residues: CASSLRGLYGYTF.

This CDR3 reads CASSLGSRGPAEAFF. CDR3 coding DNA: TGTGCCAGCAGTTTAGGCTCGAGGGGGCCTGCTGAAGCTTTCTTT. The chain recombines TRBV28 with TRBJ1-1, with 7 bases aligning to TRBD1. The germline V gene encodes CDR1 MDHEN and CDR2 SYDVKM. Germline trimming cut 2 bases from V and 6 bases from J; bases unmatched to any gene: 9. The CDR3 runs 15 residues.

This chain uses TRBV10-2 with TRBJ2-3, with 10 bases lining up with TRBD2. CDR3 length: 13 residues. Germline loops: CDR1 WSHSY, CDR2 SAAADI. The J segment lost 6 bases and the V segment lost 7 bases, leaving 4 bases of the junction unmatched. In DNA form, the CDR3 reads TGCGCCAGCAAGAGCGGGGGGGCCGATACGCAGTATTTT. Residues: CASKSGGADTQYF.

Of note for this clone: At the DNA level, this CDR3 is encoded by other sequences in the same sample as well. The chain has TRBV19 and TRBJ1-3, with D perhaps TRBD1 (5 bases). The germline V gene encodes CDR1 LNHDA and CDR2 SQIVND (reference sequence). The CDR3 is made up of 16 amino acids. Trimming left V 1 base short and J 4 bases short, with 14 bases between. The CDR3 loop is CASSIAGGLGGNTIYF. CDR3 DNA sequence: TGTGCCAGTAGTATAGCTGGGGGTCTAGGCGGAAACACCATATATTTT.

The chain has TRBV11-3 and TRBJ1-6; the D gene is possibly TRBD1 (6 bases). V was trimmed by 3 bases and J by 14 bases, leaving 23 bases between them. Germline values: CDR1 SGHNT, CDR2 YENEEA. The CDR3 loop spans 16 amino acids. CDR3 in amino acids: CASSFGQSLGVPTLHF. The DNA for the CDR3 is TGTGCCAGCAGCTTTGGACAGAGCCTAGGGGTCCCCACCCTCCACTTT.

The V and J genes are TRBV4-1 and TRBJ2-2, with D unresolved. In germline, CDR1 is MGHRA, CDR2 YSYEKL. This CDR3 has 15 amino acids. Trimming removed 8 bases at V and 0 bases at J, with 13 bases between. CDR3: CASAKAGPNTGELFF. In nucleotides, the CDR3 is TGCGCCAGCGCAAAGGCAGGCCCGAACACCGGGGAGCTGTTTTTT.

V gene TRBV27 combines with J gene TRBJ2-1, with no clear D. V lost 4 bases and J lost 4, with 17 bases in between. Germline V gene lookup returns CDR1 MNHEY and CDR2 SMNVEV (reference sequence). The length of the CDR3 is 16 residues. CDR3 amino acids: CASSSPPQTFYNEQFF. CDR3 coding DNA: TGTGCCAGCAGTTCCCCCCCACAAACGTTTTACAATGAGCAGTTCTTC.

V gene TRBV7-9 combines with J gene TRBJ2-3, with TRBD2 matching 7 bases. From germline, CDR1 is SEHNR and CDR2 FQNEAQ (reference sequence). This CDR3 spans 13 amino acids. V lost 6 bases, J lost 3 bases, and 3 bases stayed unmatched. In nucleotides, the CDR3 is TGTGCCAGCAGGCCCGGGGGGACAGATACGCAGTATTTT. Translating it yields CASRPGGTDTQYF.

This rearrangement joins TRBV4-1 to TRBJ1-2; D gene ambiguous. CDR3 size: 16 residues. Trimming took off 0 bases at V and 5 bases at J, with 16 bases between the two ends. CDR1 is MGHRA, CDR2 YSYEKL, per germline. CDR3 DNA sequence: TGCGCCAGCAGCCAAGAAGGTATTCCTACAGAGTATGGCTACACCTTC. Translated: CASSQEGIPTEYGYTF.

This chain uses TRBV18 with TRBJ2-1; 7 nucleotides match TRBD1. Germline CDR1 and CDR2: KGHSH and LQKENI. There are 15 residues in the CDR3. V shed 7 bases, J shed 6 bases, and the junction held 12 bases outside the gene matches. The CDR3 sequence is CASFRGLEVGNEQFF. As DNA, the CDR3 is TGTGCCAGCTTTAGGGGGCTAGAAGTCGGCAATGAGCAGTTCTTC. Filled out from reference TRBV18 and TRBJ2-1, the complete variable domain reads NAGVMQNPRHLVRRRGQEARLRCSPMKGHSHVYWYRQLPEEGLKFMVYLQKENIIDESGMPKERFSAEFPKEGPSILRIQQVVRGDSAAYFCASFRGLEVGNEQFFGPGTRLTVL.

V usage is TRBV27 and J usage is TRBJ2-3; D unresolved. This CDR3 region has 16 residues. Germline V lookup: CDR1 MNHEY, CDR2 SMNVEV (reference sequence). Trimming pared 5 bases from V and 2 bases from J, leaving 17 bases between. This CDR3 reads CASSPRYDSITDTQYF. The CDR3 DNA sequence: TGTGCCAGCAGTCCGCGCTACGACTCAATCACAGATACGCAGTATTTT.

The J gene is TRBJ2-5, the V gene TRBV27; 7 positions agree with TRBD1. In germline, CDR1 is MNHEY, CDR2 SMNVEV (reference sequence). The CDR3 sequence is 14 residues long. V shed 5 bases and J 5 bases; nucleotides not matched to a gene: 8. CDR3 nucleotides: TGTGCCAGCAGTGAGGACAGGCCGCGGGAGACCCAGTACTTC. The encoded protein is CASSEDRPRETQYF.

The chain joins TRBV7-3 to TRBJ1-1; a weak D match, TRBD1 (6 bases). Germline V lookup: CDR1 SGHTA, CDR2 FQGTGA. The CDR3 totals 13 residues. V lost 3 bases, J lost 4 bases, and 9 bases lay in between. The CDR3 loop reads CASSLGTLTEAFF. The CDR3 coding sequence is TGTGCCAGCAGCTTGGGGACACTCACTGAAGCTTTCTTT.

The chain carries TRBV10-3 and TRBJ1-6, with TRBD1 matching 7 bases. Germline V gene sequence: CDR1 ENHRY, CDR2 SYGVKD. This CDR3 has 14 amino acids. J lost 10 bases, V lost 4 bases, and 7 bases had no gene match. CDR3 nucleotides: TGTGCCATCAGTGGTTCGACAGGGCAATCACCCCTCCACTTT. Its translation: CAISGSTGQSPLHF.

This chain uses TRBV28 with TRBJ2-2; D may be TRBD1 (6 bases). Trimming removed 3 bases from V and 2 bases from J, with 13 bases in between. Germline V gives CDR1 MDHEN, CDR2 SYDVKM. The length of the CDR3 is 16 residues. CDR3 nucleotide sequence: TGTGCCAGCAGTTTTTCCGGGACACTTAACACCGGGGAGCTGTTTTTT. This codes for CASSFSGTLNTGELFF. The whole variable domain, remainder taken from reference TRBV28 and TRBJ2-2, is DVKVTQSSRYLVKRTGEKVFLECVQDMDHENMFWYRQDPGLGLRLIYFSYDVKMKEKGDIPEGYSVSREKKERFSLILESASTNQTSMYLCASSFSGTLNTGELFFGEGSRLTVL.

The chain uses TRBV2 and TRBJ2-2; either TRBD1 or TRBD2 may supply D (5 bases each). The germline gives CDR1 SNHLY, CDR2 FYNNEI. CDR3 length equals 13 residues. V was pared by 6 bases and J by 3 bases, with 8 bases between. CDR3: CASRGRDTGELFF. Written as DNA, the CDR3 is TGTGCCAGCAGGGGGCGGGACACCGGGGAGCTGTTTTTT.

This chain connects TRBV7-8 to TRBJ2-2; D could derive from TRBD1 or TRBD2 (5 bases each). CDR3 length: 14 residues. The germline gives CDR1 SGHVS, CDR2 FQNEAQ. With 6 bases removed from V and 6 bases from J, the gap between germline ends came to 14 bases. CDR3 loop: CASRGLRGAGELFF. The CDR3, as DNA: TGTGCCAGCAGAGGCCTCAGAGGGGCCGGGGAGCTGTTTTTT.

Ten or more counts support this clone. As DNA, the CDR3 is TGTGCCAGCAGTCCCGGGACAGGGAAAAAGGTGTTTTTT. This sequence encodes CASSPGTGKKVFF. The V call is TRBV6-6, the J call TRBJ1-4; 9 nucleotides align to TRBD1. Germline-derived CDR1 and CDR2 are MNHNY and SVGAGI (reference sequence). With V trimmed by 5 bases and J by 15 bases, 10 bases remained unmatched. This CDR3 comprises 13 residues.

This rearrangement joins TRBV27 to TRBJ1-2; the match to TRBD1 covers 9 bases. CDR1 is MNHEY, CDR2 SMNVEV, per germline (reference sequence). V lost 5 bases to trimming and J lost 6 bases; unmatched junction nucleotides: 10. The CDR3 consists of 15 residues. CDR3: CASSLLGTGINGYTF. The CDR3, as DNA: TGTGCCAGCAGTCTACTCGGGACAGGGATAAATGGCTACACCTTC.

This clone was detected a few times. The rearrangement uses TRBV30 and TRBJ1-3; D remains unclear. The germline gives CDR1 GTSNPN, CDR2 SVGIG (reference sequence). The CDR3 spans 14 residues. The V gene lost 0 bases and the J gene lost 5 bases, with 11 bases spanning the gap. This chain's CDR3 is CAWSVSGGRNTIYF. In DNA form, the CDR3 reads TGTGCCTGGAGTGTTTCAGGTGGGAGAAACACCATATATTTT.

V gene TRBV7-2 combines with J gene TRBJ1-6, with 7 bases aligning to TRBD1. This CDR3 region has 16 residues. Germline CDR1 and CDR2: SGHTA and FQGNSA. The V gene end was trimmed by 4 bases and the J gene end by 6 bases; junction bases not matched to a gene: 9. The DNA for the CDR3 is TGTGCCAGCAGCTCCGATAAGGGGGCAGGTAATTCACCCCTCCACTTT. Its translation: CASSSDKGAGNSPLHF.

This clone has just one count. The rearrangement links TRBV5-1 to TRBJ1-2; TRBD1 agrees at 7 bases. The V gene end was trimmed by 4 bases and the J gene end by 2 bases; junction bases not matched to a gene: 11. The CDR3 loop spans 16 amino acids. Germline V gene sequence: CDR1 SGHRS, CDR2 YFSETQ. The CDR3 sequence is CASSPGDSFINYGYTF. Here the CDR3 DNA reads TGCGCCAGCAGCCCGGGGGACAGTTTTATAAACTATGGCTACACCTTC.

This clone appeared once. The V gene is TRBV15, the J gene TRBJ1-4; 8 bases map to TRBD1. The CDR3 extends over 17 amino acids. V was clipped by 0 bases and J by 7 bases; unmatched bases: 10. The germline gives CDR1 LNHNV, CDR2 YYDKDF (reference sequence). Here the CDR3 reads CATSRDARGRGGEKLFF. The CDR3 nucleotides read TGTGCCACCAGCAGAGATGCCAGGGGGCGAGGGGGTGAAAAACTGTTTTTT.

The V and J genes are TRBV7-2 and TRBJ2-1; 8 nucleotides agree with TRBD2. Germline-derived CDR1 and CDR2 are SGHTA and FQGNSA. The CDR3 is 15 residues long. V lost 4 bases, J lost 6 bases, and 8 bases stayed unmatched. CDR3 in amino acids: CASSSTGTRGNEQFF. Here the CDR3 DNA reads TGTGCCAGCAGCTCGACCGGGACTAGGGGCAATGAGCAGTTCTTC.

This clone was detected once. The chain employs TRBV6-5 and TRBJ1-1; 7 bases map to TRBD1. This CDR3 region has 14 residues. Germline-derived CDR1 and CDR2 are MNHEY and SVGAGI. J lost 4 bases, V lost 7 bases, and 9 bases had no gene match. The CDR3 nucleotides are TGTGCCAGCAAATCCAGGGGGGCGACCACTGAAGCTTTCTTT. This sequence encodes CASKSRGATTEAFF.

The V and J genes are TRBV5-1 and TRBJ2-5, with D unresolved. V lost 7 bases, J lost 3 bases, and 13 bases lay in between. Germline loops: CDR1 SGHRS, CDR2 YFSETQ. The CDR3 is 13 residues long. CDR3 region: CASQVGIEETQYF. The DNA for the CDR3 is TGCGCCAGCCAGGTGGGCATTGAAGAGACCCAGTACTTC.

The chain couples TRBV11-2 to TRBJ2-1; D not resolved. CDR3 length equals 13 residues. The germline CDR1 and CDR2 sequences are SGHAT and FQNNGV. V gave up 4 bases and J gave up 5 bases, with 9 bases separating them. The CDR3 nucleotides are TGTGCCAGCAGCTCAGTACGCAACAATGAGCAGTTCTTC. Encoded protein: CASSSVRNNEQFF.

This clone occurred a few times. The chain has TRBV5-1 and TRBJ2-7; maybe TRBD1 (6 bases). The CDR3 is 15 amino acids. Germline V lookup: CDR1 SGHRS, CDR2 YFSETQ. Trimming took 4 bases from V and 1 from J, leaving 15 bases between them. The CDR3 DNA reads as TGCGCCAGCAGCCCGCAGCAGGGGTCGTCCTACGAGCAGTACTTC. Amino acids: CASSPQQGSSYEQYF.